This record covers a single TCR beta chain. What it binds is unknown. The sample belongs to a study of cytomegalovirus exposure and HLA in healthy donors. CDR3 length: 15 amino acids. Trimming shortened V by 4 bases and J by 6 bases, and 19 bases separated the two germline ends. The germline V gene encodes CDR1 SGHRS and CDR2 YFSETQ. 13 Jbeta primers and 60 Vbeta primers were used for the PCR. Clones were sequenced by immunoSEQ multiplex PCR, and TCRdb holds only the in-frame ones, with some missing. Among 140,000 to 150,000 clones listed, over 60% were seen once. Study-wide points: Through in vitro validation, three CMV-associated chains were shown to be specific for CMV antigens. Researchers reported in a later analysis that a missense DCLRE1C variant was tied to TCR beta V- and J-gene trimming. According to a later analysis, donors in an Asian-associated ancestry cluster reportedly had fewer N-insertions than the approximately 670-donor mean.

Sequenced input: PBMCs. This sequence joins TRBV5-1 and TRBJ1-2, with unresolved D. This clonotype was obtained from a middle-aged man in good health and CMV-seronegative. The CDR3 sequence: CASSPRLRVSDGYTF. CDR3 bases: TGCGCCAGCAGCCCCCGACTTCGGGTCTCGGATGGCTACACCTTC.